This T cell receptor beta chain derives from a study of cytomegalovirus exposure and HLA in healthy donors (dated by TCRdb to the late 2010s). Concerning the study at large: According to an earlier analysis of around 600 of the donors, about 179 million T cells yielded 120 million or so unique TCR beta sequences and 250 to 350 Gb of sequence data. An early release that covered more than 550 HLA-typed donors contained around 330 gigabases of sequencing data and some 87 million unique TCR sequences. Of the 300 to 400 genotyped donors, about 80% fell in the genetic ancestry cluster associated with self-reported Caucasian donors. The study aimed to test whether signatures of past pathogen exposure could be identified by cataloging public T cell receptors. The study used immunosequencing to profile the T cell repertoires of some 600 subjects and linked those repertoires to cytomegalovirus serostatus. Along with the approximately 700-subject first cohort, a separate validation cohort of over a hundred different subjects was used. High-throughput TCR immunosequencing, statistical association of individual TCRs with disease status, and machine learning were combined to predict cytomegalovirus infection status. To study patterns of TCR occurrence, a later analysis re-analyzed previously published TCR beta repertoires from under 750 donors and added high-resolution HLA genotyping. The later analysis used no new phenotypic data to find candidate immune exposures, relying instead on TCR beta sequences and their occurrence across donors. An earlier analysis of roughly 580 of the donors used high-throughput TCR beta sequencing to judge whether each TCR beta V gene segment behaved as functional or pseudogenic. Alongside the repertoire data, information on donor age, sex, ethnicity and CMV serostatus was compiled. In a later genetic analysis, genome-wide SNP genotypes for about 55% of the roughly 700 donors were used, and that subset was treated as a discovery cohort. All discovery cohort repertoires had been generated using a single sequencing platform. Class I and class II HLA loci were covered by the typing at four-digit resolution. Typing coverage varied by locus: about 620-640 donors for A, B, C, DRB1 and DQB1; more than 500 for DQA1; 606 for DPA1; 450 to 480 for DPB1. Four or five DR-DQ haplotypes were handled as single units for association and clustering, since linkage in the cohort was strong. Among around 400 genotyped donors of the cohort, an average of about 240,000 unique TCR beta nucleotide sequences was sequenced per donor, of which roughly 18% were non-productive. Beyond this particular receptor, the publication reports: V-gene and J-gene trimming of TCR beta chains was associated with a missense DCLRE1C variant in a later genetic analysis, and the association was replicated in an independent cohort. The authors suggested that the approach could potentially be extended to other disease states and immunological phenotypes. In both the original and validation cohorts, the classifier was reported to diagnose cytomegalovirus status with high specificity and sensitivity. Several of the top co-occurrence clusters appeared to be linked to parvovirus B19, influenza, CMV and Epstein-Barr virus, according to a later analysis. CMV serostatus was the only immune exposure information available for the cohort. When HLA alleles, especially DR and DQ, strongly co-occurred, TCR associations were difficult to assign to individual alleles. Correlated functional status among segregating V segments might reflect linkage disequilibrium, but an unknown experimental factor could not be ruled out. Because counts were too low, seventeen rarely observed V segments, including chromosome 9 orphons, were excluded from the earlier analysis of some 590 of the donors. A further reported finding was that TCR beta sequences accurately predicted the HLA-A and HLA-B alleles for most subjects in the first cohort. Some IMGT-functional V segments, including TRBV6-2 and TRBV6-3, could not be told apart with the 87-base-pair reads, so those segments were excluded. According to a later genetic analysis, donors in an Asian-associated ancestry cluster had fewer N-insertions in productive TCRs than the approximately 700-donor mean. Because some donors lacked HLA typing at each locus, the association tests relied only on the typed subset. The cohort was sequenced for TCR beta chains only, and without alpha or paired-chain data the features that could be detected were limited. According to a later analysis, TCR association rates differed among HLA loci, with DRB1 alleles showing the most associated TCRs and HLA-C alleles showing the fewest. Most CMV-associated TCR beta chains appeared to be HLA-restricted in a later analysis, and the HLA associations seemed to be driven largely by CMV exposure. Sequencing depth was assumed to be roughly uniform across donors in the presence/absence analyses, though that assumption may not hold. In an earlier analysis of around 600 of the donors, most TCR beta V segments were observed in productive rearrangements about 87% or about 30% of the time, broadly matching IMGT annotations. The study gave a list of under 200 TCR beta chains associated with cytomegalovirus. A group of highly shared sequence variants was considered likely to be a technical artifact of the sequencing pipeline. Most TCR sequences were observed very rarely across donors, whereas some public TCRs were present in many individuals. A few of the identified cytomegalovirus-associated TCR beta chains were confirmed in vitro to be specific for cytomegalovirus antigens. Specific HLA alleles were associated with roughly 17,000 TCR beta sequences at a false discovery rate of 0.05 in a later analysis. Compared with equally common non-associated chains, HLA-associated TCR beta chains in a later analysis were more clonally expanded and had lower generation probabilities.

CDR1 MDHEN and CDR2 SYDVKM were looked up in the germline V gene. The CDR3, from cysteine to phenylalanine, totals 16 residues. Kept here is only the CDR3 DNA, which spans 48 bases and is read in frame from base 1. V lost 10 bases and J lost 4 bases, and the count of bases not matched to a germline gene is 14. The cohort consisted of 600 to 750 healthy bone marrow donors. At the time of sampling, all cohort members were nominally healthy, though unrecorded immune exposures were likely present. The donor was CMV seronegative and was included in the group of several hundred seronegative cohort members. Each donor provided a peripheral blood sample, and peripheral blood mononuclear cells were used for TCR beta sequencing. The Qiagen DNeasy Blood Extraction Kit was used to extract genomic DNA from the blood cell samples. The method was the immunoSEQ multiplex PCR assay. For the multiplex PCR, a mixture combining 60 forward primers for TCR Vbeta segments and 13 reverse primers for TCR Jbeta segments was used. The CDR3 region of rearranged TCR beta genes was amplified from genomic DNA with a multiplex PCR assay. The amplified TCR beta libraries were sequenced on the Illumina HiSeq System as 87-base-pair reads. The study's processing was this. In a later analysis, tens of millions of unique TCR beta chains were counted across the roughly 670 repertoires, and about 9.9 million of these chains were shared by at least two donors. A nearest-neighbor algorithm error-corrected the raw reads and collapsed the reads into unique sequences, merging closely related sequences to remove PCR and sequencing errors. To assign V, D and J gene segments, CDR3 sequences were aligned to IMGT reference sequences. For a sequence to be retained, at least a six-nucleotide match to both a V gene segment and a J gene segment was required. Rearrangements were classified as productive when the CDR3 lacked stop codons and remained in frame with V and J, and all other rearrangements were classified as non-productive. Following IMGT convention, CDR3 was defined as the stretch from the second conserved V-encoded cysteine up to the conserved J-encoded phenylalanine. In an earlier analysis of roughly 580 of the donors, sequences lacking an unambiguous match to a single V gene segment were excluded. An earlier analysis of 450 to 650 of the donors called V segments functional above 56.7% productive rearrangements and segregating when the between-donor standard deviation exceeded 5%. To diagnose cytomegalovirus status from the catalog of TCR beta chain sequences, a statistical classification framework was built. In a later analysis, V and J genes were assigned by comparing TCR nucleotide sequences against IMGT/GENE-DB human TR gene sequences. A later analysis assigned CDR3 sequences and most-parsimonious VDJ recombination scenarios with the TCRdist pipeline. In a later analysis, each TCR beta chain was defined by its CDR3 amino acid sequence together with its V-gene family, and reads lacking a unique V-gene family were excluded. As a way to deal with suspected cross-contamination and a sequencing artifact, a later analysis dropped under 600 nucleotide sequences that were highly shared and had low generation probability. A later analysis calculated a clonal expansion index for each public chain from normalized within-repertoire ranks of inferred template counts. Generation probabilities in a later analysis came from a VDJ recombination model fitted to out-of-frame rearrangements, and those results were checked against IGoR. In a later analysis, hypergeometric tests were used to score TCR-TCR, TCR-HLA and TCR-CMV co-occurrence, with a repertoire-size bias correction applied to TCR pairs. In a later analysis, false discovery rates were estimated by permuting HLA or CMV assignments 20 times. In a later analysis, co-occurring TCRs were grouped using DBSCAN, and TCRdist sequence similarity was added for clustering within HLA-allele-positive subsets. Repertoires with fewer than 30,000 or more than 120,000 public chains were left out of co-occurrence clustering, as were about 5 repertoires with anomalous nucleotide sharing. TCRdb mirrors the immuneACCESS table, restricted to in-frame sequences. Some clones are absent from its copies; in checked studies, under half trace to an unresolved V gene, and the reason for the others is unknown. V and J calls and clone size follow that table, whereas D and trimming were derived from the DNA. The sample profile shows roughly 180,000 clones; approximately 81% of them were found once. The ten largest account for approximately 0.98% of the sample.

For this clone: The clone's antigen remains unknown. Base qualities were left out, and no much larger clone turns up one base away.

Sequencing input: PBMCs. This chain is built from TRBV28 and TRBJ1-4, and 8 bases in between align with TRBD1. The source of this sequence is a man younger than 40 in good health and CMV-seronegative. The DNA sequence follows: TGTGCCACCTCCGGACAGGGCGGTTCGGGTAATGAAAAACTGTTTTTT. Its protein product is CATSGQGGSGNEKLFF.